The present TCR beta chain was sequenced within a study of blood T cells in healthy people across ages. A second PCR, run for about 6 to 12 cycles, used a sample-barcoded 5' primer plus a J-beta primer mix. MiXCR was run by TCRdb on the 5' RACE reads, yielding one entry per CDR3 protein. The table lists 650,000 to 800,000 distinct CDR3 sequences, 52% of them singletons. This CDR3 is built from 14 residues. With 4 bases removed from V and 0 bases from J, the gap between germline ends came to 10 bases. Germline lookup yields CDR1 LGHDT and CDR2 YNNKEL (reference sequence). This chain connects TRBV3-1 to TRBJ2-7; D unclear. The sequencing sample was made of blood. The sequence was obtained from a woman aged 80 or over in good health. The CDR3 DNA reads as TGTGCCAGCAGCCGCAGAGAACGCTCCTACGAGCAGTACTTC. It translates to CASSRRERSYEQYF.